The 28 T cell receptor beta chains given below trace back to one sample, sequenced in a study of neurological immune-mediated disorders. TCRdb itself ran the 5' RACE reads through MiXCR, one entry per CDR3 protein. Among about 50,000 distinct CDR3 sequences, roughly 4.4% were seen once, and the ten largest hold about 3.1%. The sequenced sample was PBMCs. Receptors were obtained from a man over 45 with multiple sclerosis.

This clonotype was recorded at least ten times. V usage is TRBV6-1 and J usage is TRBJ2-2; D may be TRBD1 (6 bases). Germline lookup yields CDR1 MNHNS and CDR2 SASEGT. Trimming shortened V by 7 bases and J by 4 bases, and 16 bases separated the two germline ends. The CDR3 covers 15 residues. The CDR3 sequence is CASTSAGASTGELFF. CDR3 DNA sequence: TGTGCCAGCACGTCGGCAGGGGCGAGCACCGGGGAGCTGTTTTTT.

By its share, this clonotype is medium-sized. V is TRBV7-2 and J is TRBJ2-1, with D unresolved. Germline lookup yields CDR1 SGHTA and CDR2 FQGNSA. This CDR3 comprises 16 residues. V was trimmed by 5 bases and J by 0 bases, leaving 14 bases between them. The CDR3 DNA reads TGTGCCAGCAGCCCTAACCCATTTGGCTCCTACAATGAGCAGTTCTTC. The encoded protein is CASSPNPFGSYNEQFF. Looking up the rest from reference TRBV7-2 and TRBJ2-1 gives the full variable domain: GAGVSQSPSNKVTEKGKDVELRCDPISGHTALYWYRQSLGQGLEFLIYFQGNSAPDKSGLPSDRFSAERTGGSVSTLTIQRTQQEDSAVYLCASSPNPFGSYNEQFFGPGTRLTVL.

This clonotype was detected many times. V usage is TRBV14 and J usage is TRBJ2-1; 7 nucleotides agree with TRBD2. Trimming removed 0 bases from V and 5 bases from J; junction bases left unmatched: 16. The CDR3 contains 19 residues. Germline CDR1 SGHDN, CDR2 FVKESK. The DNA for the CDR3 is TGTGCCAGCAGCCAAGATGGAGAGGGGAGACTAGCCGACGACAATGAGCAGTTCTTC. Residues: CASSQDGEGRLADDNEQFF.

This clonotype has ten or more counts. This sequence joins TRBV5-1 and TRBJ2-2; the match to TRBD1 covers 9 bases. There are 14 residues in the CDR3. The germline CDR1 and CDR2 sequences are SGHRS and YFSETQ. V was clipped by 6 bases and J by 7 bases; unmatched bases: 7. The CDR3: CASTEGTGSGELFF. The CDR3 DNA reads TGCGCCAGCACTGAGGGGACAGGGAGCGGGGAGCTGTTTTTT.

The chain uses TRBV4-1 and TRBJ2-1; TRBD1 might be the D (5 bases). The V gene lost 5 bases and the J gene lost 5 bases, with 10 bases spanning the gap. The germline V gene encodes CDR1 MGHRA and CDR2 YSYEKL. This CDR3 region has 13 residues. The CDR3, as DNA: TGCGCCAGCAGCTACGACAGTCACAATGAGCAGTTCTTC. As protein: CASSYDSHNEQFF.

Ten or more counts support this clonotype. The rearrangement uses TRBV5-1 and TRBJ2-3, with D uncertain. The V and J ends lost 4 bases and 7 bases respectively, with 16 bases between them. This CDR3 is built from 14 residues. Germline V lookup: CDR1 SGHRS, CDR2 YFSETQ. CDR3 DNA: TGCGCCAGCAGCCTAGGAGATCCACTAAATACGCAGTATTTT. Translated, it gives CASSLGDPLNTQYF.

This clonotype was counted at least ten times. V gene TRBV6-1 combines with J gene TRBJ2-2; the D is unclear. Germline CDR1 MNHNS, CDR2 SASEGT. This CDR3 is built from 15 residues. V dropped 0 bases and J dropped 5 bases, with 10 bases sitting between them. The CDR3 DNA reads as TGTGCCAGCAGTGAAGCGGGTATTGGAACCGGGGAGCTGTTTTTT. Translation: CASSEAGIGTGELFF.

Details on this clonotype: A much larger clone differs from this one at a single base, so this may be a read error. The chain recombines TRBV20-1 with TRBJ2-1; D is perhaps TRBD2 (6 bases). The CDR3 extends over 16 amino acids. CDR1 and CDR2 (germline): DFQATT, SNEGSKA (reference sequence). In DNA form, the CDR3 reads TGCAGCGCTAGGAGTTCCGGGAGTGAATCCTACAATGAGCAGTTCTTC. This gives the protein CSARSSGSESYNEQFF.

This clonotype has ten or more counts. The chain is built from TRBV7-9 and TRBJ2-5; D unresolved. The CDR3 runs to 17 residues. V was clipped by 5 bases and J by 4 bases, with 23 bases between them. Germline values: CDR1 SEHNR, CDR2 FQNEAQ (reference sequence). CDR3: CASSLLEWGSVPETQYF. The CDR3 nucleotides read TGTGCCAGCAGCCTACTCGAATGGGGTAGTGTCCCAGAGACCCAGTACTTC.

This clonotype was seen a handful of times. V is TRBV5-1 and J is TRBJ2-2; maybe TRBD2 (5 bases). V gave up 0 bases and J gave up 6 bases, with 12 bases separating them. Germline values: CDR1 SGHRS, CDR2 YFSETQ. The CDR3 loop spans 15 amino acids. In DNA, the CDR3 is TGCGCCAGCAGCTTGGAAGGGTTGGAGGCCGGGGAGCTGTTTTTT. Residues: CASSLEGLEAGELFF.

This clonotype was seen repeatedly, ten times or more. V and J are TRBV28 and TRBJ1-2; 7 bases match TRBD1. The V and J ends lost 4 bases and 3 bases, in that order; junction bases with no gene match: 5. Germline values: CDR1 MDHEN, CDR2 SYDVKM. This CDR3 has 14 amino acids. CDR3 DNA: TGTGCCAGCAGTTACAGGGGATTGTACTATGGCTACACCTTC. The encoded protein is CASSYRGLYYGYTF.

This clonotype appeared a few times. This rearrangement joins TRBV5-1 to TRBJ2-7; 7 bases fit TRBD2. With V trimmed by 4 bases and J by 2 bases, 3 bases remained unmatched. Germline values: CDR1 SGHRS, CDR2 YFSETQ. The CDR3 extends over 13 amino acids. CDR3 region: CASSPGLTYEQYF. DNA of the CDR3: TGCGCCAGCAGCCCGGGACTAACCTACGAGCAGTACTTC.

This clonotype appeared many times. The chain links TRBV11-3 to TRBJ2-7, with D perhaps TRBD1 or TRBD2 (5 bases each). The CDR3 contains 13 residues. With 4 bases removed from V and 4 bases from J, the gap between germline ends came to 11 bases. Germline V gene lookup returns CDR1 SGHNT and CDR2 YENEEA. The CDR3 bases are TGTGCCAGCAGCTCCGGGGCAATTTACGAGCAGTACTTC. Its protein is CASSSGAIYEQYF.

The table lists this clonotype with a few counts. This chain joins TRBV6-6 and TRBJ2-7; D might be TRBD1 (5 bases). The CDR3 has 13 amino acids. The germline V gene encodes CDR1 MNHNY and CDR2 SVGAGI (reference sequence). V was cut by 5 bases and J by 2 bases, with 10 bases left in between. For the CDR3, the DNA is TGTGCCAGCAGTAAGGGGAACGCCTACGAGCAGTACTTC. Amino acids: CASSKGNAYEQYF.

This clonotype has a count of ten or more. V is TRBV6-5 and J is TRBJ2-3, with 12 bases that match TRBD2. CDR3 length: 16 amino acids. Trimming took 2 bases from V and 4 from J; bases not matched to a gene: 4. Germline V gives CDR1 MNHEY, CDR2 SVGAGI. For the CDR3, the DNA is TGTGCCAGCAGTTACCTGACTAGCGGGAGTGCAGATACGCAGTATTTT. This encodes CASSYLTSGSADTQYF.

This clonotype was counted at least ten times. V gene TRBV6-6 combines with J gene TRBJ1-5, with D uncertain. CDR1 is MNHNY, CDR2 SVGAGI, per germline (reference sequence). This CDR3 has 11 residues. Trimming left V 7 bases short and J 12 bases short, with 13 bases between. CDR3 in amino acids: CASNTLQDQHF. CDR3 coding DNA: TGTGCCAGCAATACACTCCAAGACCAGCATTTT.

Many counts were recorded for this clonotype. The rearrangement uses TRBV20-1 and TRBJ1-4; 8 bases agree with TRBD1. The germline CDR1 and CDR2 sequences are DFQATT and SNEGSKA (reference sequence). With 6 bases clipped from V and 4 bases from J, the junction kept 10 bases outside the gene matches. The CDR3 runs 15 residues. As DNA, the CDR3 is TGCAGTGCCAGCCCAGGACAGGGTAATAATGAAAAACTGTTTTTT. Its translation: CSASPGQGNNEKLFF.

This clonotype was seen many times. The J gene is TRBJ1-5, the V gene TRBV7-2; 9 bases line up with TRBD1. V shed 4 bases, J shed 6 bases, and the junction held 10 bases outside the gene matches. CDR3 size: 16 residues. Germline assignment: CDR1 SGHTA and CDR2 FQGNSA. In nucleotides, the CDR3 is TGTGCCAGCAGCTCCGGACAGGGGAGGTCCAGTCAGCCCCAGCATTTT. This gives the protein CASSSGQGRSSQPQHF.

This clonotype was seen at least ten times. The rearrangement uses TRBV29-1 and TRBJ2-5; 15 positions match TRBD2. The V segment lost 6 bases and the J segment 9 bases; nucleotides outside the gene matches: 5. Germline loops: CDR1 SQVTM, CDR2 ANQGSEA. The CDR3 has 13 residues. The CDR3 loop is CSVPGTSGGPQYF. The CDR3 DNA reads TGCAGCGTCCCCGGGACTAGCGGGGGGCCCCAGTACTTC. Filled out from reference TRBV29-1 and TRBJ2-5, the complete variable domain reads SAVISQKPSRDICQRGTSLTIQCQVDSQVTMMFWYRQQPGQSLTLIATANQGSEATYESGFVIDKFPISRPNLTFSTLTVSNMSPEDSSIYLCSVPGTSGGPQYFGPGTRLLVL.

This clonotype came up many times. The gene calls are TRBV7-9 and TRBJ1-1; D is uncertain. The CDR3 runs to 17 residues. Trimming took off 5 bases at V and 0 bases at J, with 19 bases between the two ends. Per the germline V gene, CDR1 is SEHNR and CDR2 is FQNEAQ (reference sequence). The CDR3 sequence is CASSPVGGRTMNTEAFF. The CDR3, as DNA: TGTGCCAGCAGCCCTGTTGGTGGTAGGACGATGAACACTGAAGCTTTCTTT.

At least ten counts were recorded for this clonotype. This may be a read error: a much more frequent sequence differs by one nucleotide. This chain links TRBV5-6 with TRBJ1-1; 7 nucleotides line up with TRBD1. V trimming: 1 base; J trimming: 1 base; junction bases outside the gene matches: 4. The CDR3 extends over 15 amino acids. Germline V gene sequence: CDR1 SGHDT, CDR2 YYEEEE. The CDR3 region has the DNA TGTGCCAGCAGCTTGAGGGACAGCCAGAACACTGAAGCTTTCTTT. It specifies CASSLRDSQNTEAFF.

This clonotype was counted at least ten times. The CDR3 loop reads CASSQRDRENQPQHF. In DNA form, the CDR3 reads TGCGCCAGCAGCCAGAGGGACAGAGAAAATCAGCCCCAGCATTTT. The chain couples TRBV4-1 to TRBJ1-5, with 7 bases identical to TRBD1. There are 15 residues in the CDR3. V was clipped by 3 bases and J by 4 bases; unmatched bases: 6. Germline V gene sequence: CDR1 MGHRA, CDR2 YSYEKL.

There are many counts of this clonotype. The chain recombines TRBV5-6 with TRBJ2-7; D may be TRBD1 (5 bases). The germline V and J ends were trimmed by 4 bases and 2 bases, with 13 bases remaining between them. The CDR3 contains 14 residues. Germline lookup yields CDR1 SGHDT and CDR2 YYEEEE. DNA of the CDR3: TGTGCCAGCAGCCTTCTCAGGGCCCCCTACGAGCAGTACTTC. Its protein is CASSLLRAPYEQYF.

This clonotype was observed many times. V gene TRBV6-5 combines with J gene TRBJ2-2; TRBD2 matches at 7 bases. The V gene's germline CDR1 is MNHEY and CDR2 SVGAGI. The CDR3 loop spans 15 amino acids. V was pared by 2 bases and J by 3 bases, with 3 bases of the junction left unmatched. The CDR3 DNA reads TGTGCCAGCAGTTACGTGGCGGGAGACACCGGGGAGCTGTTTTTT. Protein: CASSYVAGDTGELFF.

This clonotype was recorded many times. The chain recombines TRBV5-1 with TRBJ1-2; D not resolved. This CDR3 comprises 12 residues. Per the germline V gene, CDR1 is SGHRS and CDR2 is YFSETQ. The V gene lost 0 bases and the J gene lost 9 bases, with 9 bases spanning the gap. The CDR3 region is CASSLDRLRYTF. CDR3 sequence (DNA): TGCGCCAGCAGCTTGGATAGACTTCGCTACACCTTC.

This clonotype was found many times. A read error may explain this, as a much larger clone is one base away. This chain connects TRBV2 to TRBJ2-6, with D tentatively TRBD1 (5 bases). The CDR3 contains 13 residues. Looked up from germline, CDR1 is SNHLY and CDR2 is FYNNEI. CDR3 region: CASRKDGAKVLTF. The DNA of the CDR3 is TGTGCCAGCAGGAAGGATGGGGCCAAAGTCCTGACTTTC.

This clonotype was counted many times. The CDR3 nucleotides are TGTGCCATCAGTGCCTGGGACAGGAAGAACACTGAAGCTTTCTTT. It is translated as CAISAWDRKNTEAFF. The chain recombines TRBV10-3 with TRBJ1-1; 8 bases are a match to TRBD1. The junction had 5 bases not matched to a gene; V was cut back by 4 bases and J by 1 base. This CDR3 contains 15 residues. CDR1 and CDR2 (germline): ENHRY, SYGVKD.

This clonotype was recorded a few times. This could be a read error, since a much larger clone is one nucleotide away. CDR3 residues: CASSPGGTTDTQYF. For the CDR3, the DNA is TGTGCCAGCAGCCCGGGGGGGACCACAGATACGCAGTATTTT. V is TRBV5-6 and J is TRBJ2-3, with TRBD2 matching 8 bases. The CDR3 has 14 amino acids. J gave up 2 bases and V 4 bases, and 3 bases lay outside the gene matches. Germline lookup yields CDR1 SGHDT and CDR2 YYEEEE.